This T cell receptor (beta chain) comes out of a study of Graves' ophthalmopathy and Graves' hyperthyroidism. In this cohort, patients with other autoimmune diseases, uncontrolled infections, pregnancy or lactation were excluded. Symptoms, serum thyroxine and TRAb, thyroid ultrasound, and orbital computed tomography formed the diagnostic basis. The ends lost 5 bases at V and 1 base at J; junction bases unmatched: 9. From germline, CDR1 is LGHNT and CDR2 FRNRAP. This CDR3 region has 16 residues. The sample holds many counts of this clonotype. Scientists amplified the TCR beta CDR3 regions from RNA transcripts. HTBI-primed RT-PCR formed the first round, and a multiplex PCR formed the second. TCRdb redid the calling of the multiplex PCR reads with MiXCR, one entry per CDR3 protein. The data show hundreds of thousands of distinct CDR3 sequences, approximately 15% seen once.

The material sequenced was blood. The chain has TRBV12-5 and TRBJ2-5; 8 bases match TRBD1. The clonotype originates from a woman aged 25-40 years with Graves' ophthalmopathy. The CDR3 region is CASGVRDRSLQETQYF. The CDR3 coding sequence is TGTGCTAGTGGTGTCCGGGACAGGTCTCTCCAAGAGACCCAGTACTTC.